A selection of T cell receptor beta chains follows, all from one sample in a study of T-cell reconstitution after alpha-beta-depleted transplantation in children. Each CDR3 protein gets one entry after TCRdb re-called the PCR reads with MiXCR. The repertoire holds 81,000 or so distinct CDR3 sequences, with about a sixth as singletons. The specimen comprised PBMCs, mostly from graft donor cells, sampled 180 days after TCRalphabeta/CD19-depleted stem cell transplant. These receptors all stem from a male patient aged 2-9 years who had a stem cell transplant for acute lymphoblastic leukemia, so the T cells may come from the graft donor. CDR3s include the opening cysteine and the closing phenylalanine or tryptophan. The D gene is left open where the match is weak. Some rows have no size entry. The others give once, few or many, or a class for an expanded clone.

abundance	j_gene	d_gene	v_gene	CDR3nt	CDR3aa
few	TRBJ1-4	-	TRBV19	TGTGCCAGTCATACGATCGCAACTAATGAAAAACTGTTTTTT	CASHTIATNEKLFF
-	TRBJ1-5	-	TRBV20-1	TGCAGTGCTAGGGGCGACCCTTCGGATGGTCAGCCCCAGCATTTT	CSARGDPSDGQPQHF
-	TRBJ2-1	-	TRBV12-3/TRBV12-4	TGTGCCAGCAGTTCGGCCTCCTACAATGAGCAGTTCTTC	CASSSASYNEQFF
few	TRBJ2-4	-	TRBV5-1	TGCGCCAGCAGCTTCGCTGTGGGACTTGTAAACATTCAGTACTTC	CASSFAVGLVNIQYF
few	TRBJ2-2	-	TRBV12-3/TRBV12-4	TGTGCCAGCCGGGCGACGAACACCGGGGAGCTGTTTTTT	CASRATNTGELFF
few	TRBJ2-3	TRBD1	TRBV5-1	TGCGCCAGCAGCTTGCGGGACAGGGGGCGAGATACGCAGTATTTT	CASSLRDRGRDTQYF
-	TRBJ2-4	TRBD1	TRBV5-6	TGTGCCAGCAGCCACCGGGACAGGATCCTAAACTTTCAGTACTTC	CASSHRDRILNFQYF
-	TRBJ1-1	TRBD1	TRBV2	TGTGCCAGCAGCTACAGGGGGGAGAACACTGAAGCTTTCTTT	CASSYRGENTEAFF
-	TRBJ2-1	TRBD1	TRBV7-7	TGTGCCAGCAGCCACGCCTCGGGACAGGGGTCCTACAATGAGCAGTTCTTC	CASSHASGQGSYNEQFF
-	TRBJ2-1	-	TRBV21-1	TGTGCCAGCTGCGGCGGGAAAACCAATGAGCAGTTCTTC	CASCGGKTNEQFF
-	TRBJ1-1	TRBD1	TRBV20-1	TGCAGTGCTATTGACAGGGGGCGCACTGAAGCTTTCTTT	CSAIDRGRTEAFF
-	TRBJ1-3	-	TRBV12-3/TRBV12-4	TGTGCCAGCAGTTTAGCTGCCTCGTCTGCAAACACCATATATTTT	CASSLAASSANTIYF
few	TRBJ1-1	-	TRBV10-3	TGTGCCATCCAACCGACAGGAAACACTGAAGCTTTCTTT	CAIQPTGNTEAFF
-	TRBJ2-2	-	TRBV4-3	TGCGCCAGCAGCCCCCACCCAGGGGGGGACACCGGGGAGCTGTTTTTT	CASSPHPGGDTGELFF
many	TRBJ2-5	TRBD2	TRBV20-1	TGCAGTGCCCCACCTCCTACGGGGGGGGGACTAACCCAGTACTTC	CSAPPPTGGGLTQYF
-	TRBJ2-7	TRBD1	TRBV6-2/TRBV6-3	TGTGCCAGCAGGCGGGACAGGGTATCCGAGCAGTACTTC	CASRRDRVSEQYF
few	TRBJ2-3	-	TRBV3-1	TGTGCCAGCAGCCAAGTACGGGTCGGGGTTGATACGCAGTATTTT	CASSQVRVGVDTQYF
-	TRBJ2-1	-	TRBV18	TGTGCCAGCACCGAGGCCTTGAACCCTCTCAATGAGCAGTTCTTC	CASTEALNPLNEQFF
few	TRBJ2-7	-	TRBV3-1	TGTGCCAGCATGGGGACTCCTCCCTACGAGCAGTACTTC	CASMGTPPYEQYF
-	TRBJ2-5	-	TRBV7-8	TGTGCCAGCAGCTCAGGAATCCAGACCCAGTACTTC	CASSSGIQTQYF
-	TRBJ1-4	-	TRBV29-1	TGCAGCGCGCAGGCAACTAATGAAAAACTGTTTTTT	CSAQATNEKLFF
-	TRBJ2-3	TRBD2	TRBV12-3/TRBV12-4	TGTGCCAGCAGACGCCGACGACAACTAGCGGGGGACACAGATACGCAGTATTTT	CASRRRRQLAGDTDTQYF
few	TRBJ2-4	TRBD2	TRBV12-3/TRBV12-4	TGTGCCAGCAGTTTATTGCGGGGGGAAAACATTCAGTACTTC	CASSLLRGENIQYF
few	TRBJ2-2	TRBD1	TRBV30	TGTGCCTCACCCGGGACAGGGTTAACCGGGGAGCTGTTTTTT	CASPGTGLTGELFF
few	TRBJ2-2	-	TRBV7-2	TGTGCCAGCAGCTTGGGAGGGGGCCGAGGCGGGGAGCTGTTTTTT	CASSLGGGRGGELFF
few	TRBJ2-3	-	TRBV7-2	TGTGCCAGCAGCTTAGACGGGGTAGATACGCAGTATTTT	CASSLDGVDTQYF
-	TRBJ2-5	TRBD2	TRBV7-9	TGTGCCAGCATCGCGGGGGGGCAGGAGACCCAGTACTTC	CASIAGGQETQYF
-	TRBJ1-4	-	TRBV12-3/TRBV12-4	TGTGCCAGCAGTTCGTCAGGGATTCTTGGAGAAAAACTGTTTTTT	CASSSSGILGEKLFF
-	TRBJ1-5	-	TRBV27	TGTGCCAGCAGTTTAACGGTCCATCAGCCCCAGCATTTT	CASSLTVHQPQHF
medium-sized	TRBJ2-2	-	TRBV13	TGTGCCAGCAGCTTCAAGAACACCGGGGAGCTGTTTTTT	CASSFKNTGELFF
-	TRBJ2-2	TRBD2	TRBV14	TGTGCCAGCAGCCCCGTGCGGGGGGGAACCGGGGAGCTGTTTTTT	CASSPVRGGTGELFF
-	TRBJ2-7	-	TRBV15	TGTGCCACCAGCAGAGACAGGGTGCGATCCTACGAGCAGTACTTC	CATSRDRVRSYEQYF
many	TRBJ2-5	TRBD2	TRBV5-4	TGTGCCAGCAGCACTGGACTAGCGGGGGGGCTGGTAGATGAGACCCAGTACTTC	CASSTGLAGGLVDETQYF
-	TRBJ1-5	TRBD1	TRBV6-5	TGTGCCAGCAGTTATTCCGGGACAGTTCAGCAGCCCCAGCATTTT	CASSYSGTVQQPQHF
-	TRBJ1-5	-	TRBV30	TGTGCCTGGAGCCCGACAGGTGCCCAGCCCCAGCATTTT	CAWSPTGAQPQHF
-	TRBJ2-1	-	TRBV6-2/TRBV6-3	TGTGCCAGCAGCTCAAAGGGAGGGCAGGGGGCGATTCACCCCTCCTACAATGAGCAGTTCTTC	CASSSKGGQGAIHPSYNEQFF
few	TRBJ1-5	TRBD1	TRBV5-1	TGCGCCAGCAGCCCCGGACAGGGCAGCAATCAGCCCCAGCATTTT	CASSPGQGSNQPQHF
-	TRBJ2-1	TRBD1	TRBV12-3/TRBV12-4	TGTGCCAGCAGTCCACAGGGGGATGAGCAGTTCTTC	CASSPQGDEQFF
-	TRBJ1-5	TRBD1	TRBV12-3/TRBV12-4	TGTGCCAGCAGTGGGACAGCAATCGATCAGCCCCAGCATTTT	CASSGTAIDQPQHF
many	TRBJ2-7	TRBD1	TRBV27	TGTGCCAGCAGTCCGGGACAGCACTACGAGCAGTACTTC	CASSPGQHYEQYF
-	TRBJ2-2	-	TRBV5-1	TGCGCCAGCAGCGTATGGGCGAACACCGGGGAGCTGTTTTTT	CASSVWANTGELFF
-	TRBJ1-6	TRBD1	TRBV12-3/TRBV12-4	TGTGCCAGCAGTTTAAATCCGGACAGGGGTAATTCACCCCTCCACTTT	CASSLNPDRGNSPLHF
-	TRBJ2-7	-	TRBV3-1	TGTGCCAGCAGGGGCGCCGAGGGGATATACTACGAGCAGTACTTC	CASRGAEGIYYEQYF
-	TRBJ1-1	-	TRBV5-5	TGTGCCAGCAGCCAGACAGGTACCACTGAAGCTTTCTTT	CASSQTGTTEAFF
many	TRBJ2-3	-	TRBV7-8	TGTGCCAGCAGCTTAGGAACCAGCGGGCAGGGTGATACGCAGTATTTT	CASSLGTSGQGDTQYF
few	TRBJ2-5	TRBD2	TRBV20-1	TGCAGTGCTAGACCCGGCGGGACTAAAGAGACCCAGTACTTC	CSARPGGTKETQYF
-	TRBJ2-1	TRBD2	TRBV6-5	TGTGCCAGCAGTTACACTAGCGGGGGGGTTGATGAGCAGTTCTTC	CASSYTSGGVDEQFF
many	TRBJ1-1	-	TRBV28	TGTGCCAGCAGGCCATCGGGGGGTCGGCGCACTGAAGCTTTCTTT	CASRPSGGRRTEAFF
once	TRBJ1-3	-	TRBV19	TGTGCCAGCGGGACAATTGGAAACACCATATATTTT	CASGTIGNTIYF
few	TRBJ2-7	TRBD2	TRBV2	TGTGCCAGCAGTAGGGGACTAGCGGATGAGCAGTACTTC	CASSRGLADEQYF